This TCR beta chain comes out of a study of T-cell reconstitution after alpha-beta-depleted transplantation in children. TCRbeta library construction was performed incorporating unique molecular identifiers. MiXCR, run by TCRdb on the PCR reads, gives a single entry per CDR3 protein. Altogether about 97,000 distinct CDR3 sequences are present, around 5.9% being singletons, with the ten largest covering roughly 5.5%. This clonotype was seen ten or more times. The target antigen is unknown. Per germline, CDR1 SQVTM and CDR2 ANQGSEA. The V gene lost 6 bases and the J gene lost 6 bases, with 17 bases spanning the gap. The CDR3 totals 13 residues. Findings of the study overall: Several patients had high TCRbeta diversity at day 60; it came from surviving recipient T cells and thymic progenitors. Fresh T-cell production supplied most of the T-cell counts and diversity seen one year after transplant. Reportedly, only several hundred clones from non-depleted graft cells drove alpha-beta T-cell counts at about two months.

The chain combines TRBV29-1 with TRBJ1-2; D might be TRBD1 (5 bases). Sequencing was performed on PBMCs, mostly from graft donor cells, taken 60 days after TCRalphabeta/CD19-depleted stem cell transplant. This receptor was obtained from a female patient younger than 10 who had a stem cell transplant for Fanconi anemia, so the T cells may come from the graft donor. CDR3 amino acids: CSVSPGTLNGYTF. In DNA, the CDR3 is TGCAGCGTCTCTCCCGGGACGCTAAATGGCTACACCTTC.